This T cell receptor (beta chain) stems from a study of T-cell reconstitution after alpha-beta-depleted transplantation in children (dated by TCRdb to the mid-2010s). Notes on the research overall: Using TCR repertoire profiling, the study quantitatively followed how T-cell immune reconstitution unfolded in children after TCRalphabeta/CD19-depleted allogeneic hematopoietic cell transplantation.

The treatment or condition label, as the study defines it: allogeneic hematopoietic cell transplantation with graft depleted of TCRalphabeta T cells and CD19 B cells. The transplant recipients were children given TCRalphabeta/CD19-depleted allogeneic hematopoietic cell grafts. The CDR3 has 14 amino acids, counting the end cysteine and phenylalanine. Only the CDR3 DNA stays, 42 bases, in frame from base 1. For this chain, trimming is 5 bases at the V end and 6 bases at the J end, and the number of junction bases without a gene match is 6. From a lookup of the germline V gene, CDR1 and CDR2 are SGHTA and FQGNSA. The study at large found these results: About two months after transplant, the apparently early recovery of alphabetaT-cell counts reportedly depended on just several hundred clones that had expanded rapidly and came from non-depleted graft cells. Over the following months the frequencies of hyperexpanded clones went down, and after one year T-cell counts and TCRbeta diversity were mostly credited to newly produced T cells. In some patients, the high TCRbeta diversity seen at day 60 was put down to recipient T cells and intrathymic progenitors that had survived conditioning.

The library was produced with PCR. The sample was run on an Illumina HiSeq 2500. TCR library preparation used molecular barcoding, with unique molecular identifiers applied to normalize quantification of the TCRbeta repertoire. TCRdb redid the processing of the public reads, applying fastp at Q25 and MiXCR, and retained in-frame beta chains. Entries that share a CDR3 protein sequence are merged under the most common genes and DNA. Recorded for this sample are 500,000 to 600,000 distinct CDR3 sequences; around 27% of them occurred a single time. The ten largest clonotypes hold about 35% of the sample. This clonotype occurred a few times. Its antigen specificity is not known. No much larger clone is present one base from it, and per-base qualities are unavailable.

This specimen was PBMCs, taken before TCRalphabeta/CD19-depleted stem cell transplant. The receptor was isolated from a boy less than two years old with Wiskott-Aldrich syndrome, due to receive a stem cell transplant. Recombination connected TRBV7-2 to TRBJ1-4; 7 junctional bases match TRBD1. The nucleotide sequence is TGTGCCAGCAGCCCGGGACAGAACTATGAAAAACTGTTTTTT. Translation gives CASSPGQNYEKLFF.